This is a list of T cell receptor beta chains from one sample in a study of regulatory T cells in long-lasting Graves disease. TCRdb re-derived calls from the multiplex PCR reads in MiXCR, one entry per CDR3 protein. The sample yields around 500,000 distinct CDR3 sequences, more than 20% seen once. The source material was peripheral blood mononuclear cells (PBMCs), sampled when the disease was refractory, from a patient treated with antithyroid drugs. All receptors derive from a female donor with Graves disease. The CDR3 runs from the conserved cysteine through the conserved F or W. A D gene is named only where the DNA matches it firmly. Clone size, where shown, is once, few, many, or a class for clones that have expanded.

>-|TRBV12-3/TRBV12-4|TRBJ2-6|many
CASSSDNPGANVLTF
TGTGCCAGCAGCTCCGACAACCCGGGGGCCAACGTCCTGACTTTC
>-|TRBV6-5|TRBJ1-2|many
CASSYSMGVGDGYTF
TGTGCCAGCAGTTACTCGATGGGCGTGGGTGATGGCTACACCTTC
>TRBD2|TRBV6-1|TRBJ2-5|many
CATNLAGGAETQYF
TGTGCCACCAACCTAGCGGGAGGGGCGGAGACCCAGTACTTC
>-|TRBV6-1|TRBJ2-7|-
CASQGFTSYEQYF
TGTGCCAGCCAAGGGTTTACCTCCTACGAGCAGTACTTC
>-|TRBV2|TRBJ1-1|many
CASSDLAGSLNTEAFF
TGTGCCAGCAGTGATCTGGCAGGGAGCCTGAACACTGAAGCTTTCTTT
>-|TRBV30|TRBJ1-2|many
CAWSYQGSYGYTF
TGTGCCTGGAGTTATCAGGGGAGCTATGGCTACACCTTC
>-|TRBV28|TRBJ1-5|many
CASSLWRRVDQPQHF
TGTGCCAGCAGTTTATGGAGGAGGGTAGATCAGCCCCAGCATTTT
>-|TRBV6-1|TRBJ2-6|-
CASSESRWESGANVLTF
TGTGCCAGCAGTGAATCTCGTTGGGAGTCCGGGGCCAACGTCCTGACTTTC
>-|TRBV7-9|TRBJ2-7|-
CASSLGVWEQYF
TGTGCCAGCAGCTTAGGGGTTTGGGAGCAGTACTTC
>-|TRBV6-5|TRBJ1-2|many
CASSYSASAQPDGYTF
TGTGCCAGCAGTTACTCGGCTTCAGCCCAACCAGATGGCTACACCTTC
>-|TRBV7-8|TRBJ2-7|many
CASSFLGQQTSYEQYF
TGTGCCAGCAGCTTCCTGGGACAACAAACATCCTACGAGCAGTACTTC
>TRBD1|TRBV29-1|TRBJ1-1|-
CSVEPPGQGNTEAFF
TGCAGCGTTGAGCCCCCAGGACAGGGGAACACTGAAGCTTTCTTT
>-|TRBV19|TRBJ2-7|-
CASSQAAGEQYF
TGTGCCAGTAGTCAAGCGGCAGGGGAGCAGTACTTC
>-|TRBV20-1|TRBJ1-1|few
CSTEGGLGTEAFF
TGCAGTACCGAGGGGGGGCTGGGTACTGAAGCTTTCTTT
>-|TRBV20-1|TRBJ2-5|few
CSALLIMGTTQYF
TGCAGTGCCCTCTTGATCATGGGTACGACCCAGTACTTC
>-|TRBV9|TRBJ2-1|-
CASSPPGLTYNEQFF
TGTGCCAGCAGCCCTCCGGGACTGACATACAATGAGCAGTTCTTC
>-|TRBV3-1|TRBJ2-1|-
CASSQDILPLNEQFF
TGTGCCAGCAGCCAAGATATCCTCCCTTTGAATGAGCAGTTCTTC
>-|TRBV28|TRBJ2-7|many
CASRDPGDEQYF
TGTGCCAGCCGAGACCCAGGGGACGAGCAGTACTTC
>TRBD1|TRBV28|TRBJ2-7|many
CASRDRVRAYEQYF
TGTGCCAGCAGGGACAGGGTACGGGCCTACGAGCAGTACTTC
>-|TRBV30|TRBJ2-5|-
CAWTQFGGSQETQYF
TGTGCCTGGACCCAATTTGGGGGCTCTCAAGAGACCCAGTACTTC
>-|TRBV7-2|TRBJ1-5|many
CASSLPVSNQPQHF
TGTGCCAGCAGCTTACCAGTTAGCAATCAGCCCCAGCATTTT
>TRBD2|TRBV10-3|TRBJ2-2|many
CATYSGGSMNTGELFF
TGTGCCACTTATAGCGGGGGGAGTATGAACACCGGGGAGCTGTTTTTT
>-|TRBV6-2/TRBV6-3|TRBJ2-2|-
CASSYSGDGGELFF
TGTGCCAGCAGTTACTCAGGGGATGGCGGGGAGCTGTTTTTT
>-|TRBV20-1|TRBJ2-7|many
CSGGRYGYEQYF
TGCAGTGGTGGGAGATACGGGTACGAGCAGTACTTC
>-|TRBV28|TRBJ2-7|-
CASSSFGTRVGQYF
TGTGCCAGCAGTTCCTTCGGGACGCGGGTCGGGCAGTACTTC
>-|TRBV5-1|TRBJ1-2|-
CASSPFRDRGYTF
TGCGCCAGCAGCCCCTTCCGGGACCGTGGCTACACCTTC
>-|TRBV7-2|TRBJ2-1|-
CASSLGARGNEQFF
TGTGCCAGCAGCTTAGGGGCTAGGGGGAATGAGCAGTTCTTC
>-|TRBV12-3/TRBV12-4|TRBJ1-1|many
CASSLAGDTEAFF
TGTGCCAGCAGTTTAGCAGGAGACACTGAAGCTTTCTTT
>TRBD1|TRBV7-6|TRBJ2-5|many
CASRPGQGWLETQYF
TGTGCCAGCAGACCTGGACAGGGGTGGTTGGAGACCCAGTACTTC
>-|TRBV6-2/TRBV6-3|TRBJ1-1|many
CASGPFAGMNTEAFF
TGTGCCAGCGGTCCGTTTGCTGGAATGAACACTGAAGCTTTCTTT
>-|TRBV5-1|TRBJ2-7|-
CASSLRTDGDEQYF
TGCGCCAGCAGCCTGAGGACAGATGGGGACGAGCAGTACTTC
>-|TRBV13|TRBJ2-1|many
CASSLDNEQFF
TGTGCCAGCAGCTTAGACAATGAGCAGTTCTTC
>TRBD2|TRBV9|TRBJ2-6|few
CASSVGGGGMGSGANVLTF
TGTGCCAGCAGCGTAGGGGGCGGGGGGATGGGTTCTGGGGCCAACGTCCTGACTTTC
>-|TRBV7-9|TRBJ1-2|-
CASSLSGPTSGDYGYTF
TGTGCCAGCAGCTTATCCGGCCCGACCTCGGGAGACTATGGCTACACCTTC
>TRBD1|TRBV2|TRBJ1-6|many
CASIEGAEGSPLHF
TGTGCCAGCATAGAGGGGGCGGAAGGTTCACCCCTCCACTTT
>TRBD2|TRBV2|TRBJ2-2|few
CASSSSAEGGSFTGELFF
TGTGCCAGCAGCTCCTCGGCTGAGGGCGGGAGTTTTACCGGGGAGCTGTTTTTT
>-|TRBV2|TRBJ1-1|many
CASVGTELTEAFF
TGTGCCAGCGTGGGGACGGAGCTCACTGAAGCTTTCTTT
>TRBD1|TRBV19|TRBJ2-7|few
CASSTQWTGGSYEQYF
TGTGCCAGTAGTACCCAATGGACAGGGGGTTCCTACGAGCAGTACTTC
>-|TRBV11-2|TRBJ1-5|many
CASSQDRNQPQHF
TGTGCCAGCAGCCAGGACCGGAATCAGCCCCAGCATTTT
>TRBD1|TRBV4-3|TRBJ2-5|few
CASSQGTGVQETQYF
TGCGCCAGCAGCCAGGGGACAGGAGTACAAGAGACCCAGTACTTC
>-|TRBV5-5|TRBJ2-7|-
CASSLASGREQYF
TGTGCCAGCAGCTTGGCCTCTGGGCGAGAGCAGTACTTC
>-|TRBV30|TRBJ1-1|-
CACLGGTLRAFF
TGTGCCTGCCTGGGGGGGACCTTAAGGGCTTTCTTT
>-|TRBV27|TRBJ2-2|many
CASSLSVTGELFF
TGTGCCAGCAGTTTATCGGTCACCGGGGAGCTGTTTTTT
>-|TRBV30|TRBJ1-5|many
CAWEQGFHQPQHF
TGTGCCTGGGAGCAGGGGTTTCATCAGCCCCAGCATTTT
>TRBD2|TRBV3-1|TRBJ2-3|-
CASSQREGTDTQYF
TGTGCCAGCAGCCAGCGGGAGGGCACAGATACGCAGTATTTT
>TRBD1|TRBV28|TRBJ1-1|-
CASSFFSNRGLDTEAFF
TGTGCCAGCAGTTTCTTTTCAAACAGGGGGCTGGACACTGAAGCTTTCTTT
>-|TRBV20-1|TRBJ2-5|-
CSARGIRYQETQYF
TGCAGTGCTAGAGGTATTAGGTACCAAGAGACCCAGTACTTC
>TRBD2|TRBV29-1|TRBJ2-1|-
CSVELTGVRLAGYNEQFF
TGCAGCGTTGAATTGACCGGGGTGAGGCTAGCGGGCTACAATGAGCAGTTCTTC
>-|TRBV6-5|TRBJ2-4|many
CASSYSWEGAKNIQYF
TGTGCCAGCAGTTACTCGTGGGAAGGAGCCAAAAACATTCAGTACTTC
>TRBD2|TRBV25-1|TRBJ2-7|many
CASSDGGTIQSYEQYF
TGTGCCAGCAGTGATGGAGGGACTATCCAAAGCTACGAGCAGTACTTC
>-|TRBV7-2|TRBJ2-2|many
CASSLVTGAGELFF
TGTGCCAGCAGCTTAGTCACGGGGGCCGGGGAGCTGTTTTTT
>-|TRBV7-9|TRBJ2-7|once
CASSSNSDWTGRVAYEQYF
TGCGCCAGCAGCTCGAACTCGGACTGGACAGGGAGGGTCGCCTACGAGCAGTACTTC